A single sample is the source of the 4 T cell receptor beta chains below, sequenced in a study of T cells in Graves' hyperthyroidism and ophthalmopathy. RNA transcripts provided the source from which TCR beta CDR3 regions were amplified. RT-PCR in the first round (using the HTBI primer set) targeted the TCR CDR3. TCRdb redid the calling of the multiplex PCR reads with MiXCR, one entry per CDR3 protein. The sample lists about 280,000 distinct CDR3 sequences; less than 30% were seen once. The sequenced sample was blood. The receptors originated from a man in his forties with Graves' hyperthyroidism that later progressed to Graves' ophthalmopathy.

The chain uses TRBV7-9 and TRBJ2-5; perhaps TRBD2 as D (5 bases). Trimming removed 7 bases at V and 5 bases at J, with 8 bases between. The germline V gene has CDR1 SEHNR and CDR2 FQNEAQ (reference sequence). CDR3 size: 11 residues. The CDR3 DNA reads TGTGCCAGCACTAGCCGGGAGACCCAGTACTTC. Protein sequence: CASTSRETQYF.

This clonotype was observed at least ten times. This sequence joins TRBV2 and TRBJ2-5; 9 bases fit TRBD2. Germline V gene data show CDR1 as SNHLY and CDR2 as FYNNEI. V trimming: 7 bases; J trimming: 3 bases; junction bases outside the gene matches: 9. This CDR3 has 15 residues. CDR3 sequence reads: CASTEGGRGKETQYF. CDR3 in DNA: TGTGCCAGCACCGAGGGCGGGAGGGGTAAAGAGACCCAGTACTTC.

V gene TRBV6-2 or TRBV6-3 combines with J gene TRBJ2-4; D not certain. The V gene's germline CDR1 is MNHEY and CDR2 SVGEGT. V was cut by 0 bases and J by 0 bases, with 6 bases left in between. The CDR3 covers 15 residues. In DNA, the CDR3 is TGTGCCAGCAGTTACTCGCCACAAGCCAAAAACATTCAGTACTTC. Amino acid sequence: CASSYSPQAKNIQYF.

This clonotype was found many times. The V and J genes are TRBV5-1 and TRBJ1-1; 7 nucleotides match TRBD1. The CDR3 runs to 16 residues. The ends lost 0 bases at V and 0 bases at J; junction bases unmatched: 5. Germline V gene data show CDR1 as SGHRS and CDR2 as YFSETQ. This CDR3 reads CASSLATGQMNTEAFF. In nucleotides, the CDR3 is TGCGCCAGCAGCTTGGCCACGGGACAGATGAACACTGAAGCTTTCTTT.